This entry lists 3 T cell receptor beta chains sequenced from one sample in a study of cytomegalovirus exposure and HLA in healthy donors. In the PCR, 60 Vbeta and 13 Jbeta primers were used. Repertoires were generated with immunoSEQ multiplex PCR, while TCRdb's copy carries only in-frame clones and drops some. The table has 90,000 to 100,000 clones, less than 80% seen once. Sequencing was carried out using PBMCs. The source of these receptors is a man aged 40-49 years in good health and CMV-seronegative.

V is TRBV4-3 and J is TRBJ2-2; 7 bases line up with TRBD1. The V segment lost 3 bases and the J segment 6 bases; nucleotides outside the gene matches: 10. Per the germline V gene, CDR1 is LGHNA and CDR2 is YSLEER. The CDR3 sequence is 16 residues long. For the CDR3, the DNA is TGCGCCAGCAGCCAGGGACCCGGGACAGAAGCCGGGGAGCTGTTTTTT. Residues: CASSQGPGTEAGELFF.

V gene TRBV6-4 combines with J gene TRBJ2-1, with 12 nucleotides matching TRBD2. V was pared by 5 bases and J by 6 bases, with 5 bases of the junction left unmatched. The CDR3 runs to 15 residues. CDR1 is MRHNA, CDR2 SNTAGT, per germline. CDR3 DNA: TGTGCCAGCAGTAATACTAGCGGGGGGTCCAATGAGCAGTTCTTC. Its translation: CASSNTSGGSNEQFF.

J is TRBJ2-5 and V is TRBV7-8; 7 bases line up with TRBD1. The CDR3 consists of 15 residues. Germline V gives CDR1 SGHVS, CDR2 FQNEAQ. V was pared by 1 base and J by 5 bases, with 7 bases of the junction left unmatched. For the CDR3, the DNA is TGTGCCAGCAGCTTAGGGATAACAGGGGTCGAGACCCAGTACTTC. The encoded protein is CASSLGITGVETQYF.